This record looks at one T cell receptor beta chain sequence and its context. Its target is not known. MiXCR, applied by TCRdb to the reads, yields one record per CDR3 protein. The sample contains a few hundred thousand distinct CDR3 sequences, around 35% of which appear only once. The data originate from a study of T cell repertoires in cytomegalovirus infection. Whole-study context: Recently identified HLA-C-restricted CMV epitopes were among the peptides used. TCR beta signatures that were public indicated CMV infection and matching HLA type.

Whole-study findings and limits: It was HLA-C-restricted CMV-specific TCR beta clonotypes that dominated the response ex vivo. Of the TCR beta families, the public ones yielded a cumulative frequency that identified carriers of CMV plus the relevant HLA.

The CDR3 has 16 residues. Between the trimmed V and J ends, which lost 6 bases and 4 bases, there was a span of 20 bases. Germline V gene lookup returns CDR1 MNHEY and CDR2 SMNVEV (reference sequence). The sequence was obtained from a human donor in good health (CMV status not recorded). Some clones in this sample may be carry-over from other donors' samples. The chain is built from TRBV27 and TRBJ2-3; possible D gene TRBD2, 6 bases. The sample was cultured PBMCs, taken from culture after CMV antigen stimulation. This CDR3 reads CASRTTPGEESDTQYF. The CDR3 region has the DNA TGTGCCAGCAGGACCACTCCGGGAGAGGAATCAGATACGCAGTATTTT.